The rows below give T cell receptor beta chains drawn from one sample of a study of shared T cell receptors in the human thymus. Only in-frame clones appear in the TCRdb table, and some are missing; sequencing was by immunoSEQ multiplex PCR. The sample lists about 660,000 clones, over 75% occurring once. These same data were also listed under a study on human thymus T cells.

Sequenced input: thymocytes. These receptors came from a boy in the first two years of life with a congenital heart defect. CDR3s include the opening cysteine and the closing phenylalanine or tryptophan. D genes are given only for firm matches. Part of the rows lack a size; the others show once, few, many or a class for expanded clones.

D	size	V	J	DNA	CDR3
.	.	TRBV2	TRBJ2-4	TGTGCCAGCAAGGGGGTGGGGGATAGCCAAGACATTCAGTACTTC	CASKGVGDSQDIQYF
.	.	TRBV4-3	TRBJ2-1	TGCGCCAGCAGCCAAGATGGAAGGGGGTCGGGACAAAGCTCCTACAATGAGCAGTTCTTC	CASSQDGRGSGQSSYNEQFF
TRBD2	.	TRBV6-5	TRBJ2-7	TGTGCCAGCAGACGTAGCGGGAGGGCCTACGAGCAGTACTTC	CASRRSGRAYEQYF
.	once	TRBV4-2	TRBJ1-1	TGTGCCAGCAGCCTATACCCATTATGGCCCCAGCGGCGGACTGAAGCTTTCTTT	CASSLYPLWPQRRTEAFF
TRBD1	.	TRBV9	TRBJ2-1	TGTGCCAGCAGCGCCGGGACAGGGAGGTACAATGAGCAGTTCTTC	CASSAGTGRYNEQFF
TRBD1	few	TRBV4-1	TRBJ2-1	TGCGCCAGCAGCCAAGATGCAACAGGGGCGGCGGATGAGCAGTTCTTC	CASSQDATGAADEQFF
TRBD2	.	TRBV28	TRBJ2-1	TGTGCCAGCAGTTTGCGGGCTAGCGGGAGGGCCGACAATGAGCAGTTCTTC	CASSLRASGRADNEQFF
.	.	TRBV9	TRBJ1-1	TGTGCCAGCAGCCCTCTTCCAGGGGCGCACACTGAAGCTTTCTTT	CASSPLPGAHTEAFF
.	few	TRBV7-9	TRBJ1-6	TGTGCCAGCAGCTTGAGAGGGCCCGGTTCACCCCTCCACTTT	CASSLRGPGSPLHF
TRBD1	.	TRBV7-6	TRBJ1-1	TGTGCCAGCAGCTCCAGGTCCTTCGGGACAGGGGGTTTGGGCACTGAAGCTTTCTTT	CASSSRSFGTGGLGTEAFF
TRBD2	.	TRBV4-3	TRBJ2-1	TGCGCCAGCAGCCAAGATCACGGGAGGGCCCACAATGAGCAGTTCTTC	CASSQDHGRAHNEQFF
TRBD1	.	TRBV28	TRBJ1-5	TGTGCCAGCAGCCGTTATTCACAGGGGGCGGGCCAGCCCCAGCATTTT	CASSRYSQGAGQPQHF
.	.	TRBV25-1	TRBJ1-2	TGTGCCAGCAGTGACGACAGACCCTATGGCTACACCTTC	CASSDDRPYGYTF
TRBD1	.	TRBV28	TRBJ1-5	TGTGCCAGCAAACGACAGGGTGGCAATCAGCCCCAGCATTTT	CASKRQGGNQPQHF
TRBD2	.	TRBV5-1	TRBJ2-2	TGCGCCAGCAGCGAGACTAGCGGGAGGGACGACACCGGGGAGCTGTTTTTT	CASSETSGRDDTGELFF
TRBD1	.	TRBV5-1	TRBJ1-4	TGCGCCAGCAGCCAAGGGACAGGCGACATTCCTAATGAAAAACTGTTTTTT	CASSQGTGDIPNEKLFF
.	.	TRBV28	TRBJ1-5	TGTGCCAGCAGTTCAGACCGCTATGGGGCGGCTTTTAAGCCCCAGCATTTT	CASSSDRYGAAFKPQHF
.	.	TRBV4-3	TRBJ1-1	TGCGCCAGCAGCCAAGAGATCGAGGCGGAGGTTCCCAACACTGAAGCTTTCTTT	CASSQEIEAEVPNTEAFF
.	.	TRBV4-3	TRBJ1-4	TGCGCCAGCAGCCAAGATTGGGAGGCGCCGGATGAAAAACTGTTTTTT	CASSQDWEAPDEKLFF
.	.	TRBV5-1	TRBJ1-2	TGCGCCAGCAGCTTACGGACAGCCCCCTATGGCTACACCTTC	CASSLRTAPYGYTF
.	.	TRBV28	TRBJ2-1	TGTGCCAGCAGTCGGGGGTTAGGACCCTTATCCTACAATGAGCAGTTCTTC	CASSRGLGPLSYNEQFF
.	.	TRBV5-8	TRBJ2-7	TGTGCCAGCACTCACAGGGATCGGTCTTACGAGCAGTACTTC	CASTHRDRSYEQYF
.	.	TRBV9	TRBJ1-3	TGTGCCAGCAGCGCCAAGGGGGGGAGCTTTGGAAACACCATATATTTT	CASSAKGGSFGNTIYF
TRBD1	.	TRBV5-6	TRBJ2-4	TGTGCCAGCAGTCTGTCCGGGACAGGGAAAAACATTCAGTACTTC	CASSLSGTGKNIQYF
TRBD2	.	TRBV19	TRBJ2-1	TGTGCCAGTAGTGCGCGACTAGCGGGGGGGCACCATGAGCAGTTCTTC	CASSARLAGGHHEQFF
TRBD2	.	TRBV11-2	TRBJ2-7	TGTGCCAGCAGCTTAGTCCGACTAGCGGGTAACTCCTACGAGCAGTACTTC	CASSLVRLAGNSYEQYF
.	.	TRBV7-2	TRBJ1-1	TGTGCCAGCAGCTTAGCGGGCAGGAGGACTGAAGCTTTCTTT	CASSLAGRRTEAFF
.	.	TRBV10-1	TRBJ1-3	TGCGCCAGCAGTGAGGCCCAGGGAAACACCATATATTTT	CASSEAQGNTIYF
TRBD1	.	TRBV15	TRBJ1-5	TGTGCCACCAGCAGAACAGGCTGGACAGGGGAAGGTCAGCCCCAGCATTTT	CATSRTGWTGEGQPQHF
TRBD1	few	TRBV4-1	TRBJ1-6	TGCGCCAGCAGCCAAGATCGGGACAGGGTTTCACCCCTCCACTTT	CASSQDRDRVSPLHF
TRBD2	few	TRBV4-3	TRBJ2-7	TGCGCCAGCAGCCAACGCCAACAACTAGCGGGGGGGCCCTACGAGCAGTACTTC	CASSQRQQLAGGPYEQYF
TRBD1	.	TRBV5-1	TRBJ2-1	TGCGCCAGCAGCTTGGGGACAGGGCTTGAGGAGCAGTTCTTC	CASSLGTGLEEQFF
TRBD1	.	TRBV27	TRBJ1-5	TGTGCCAGCAGTCGGACAGGCTCGAATCAGCCCCAGCATTTT	CASSRTGSNQPQHF
TRBD1	.	TRBV7-6	TRBJ2-1	TGTGCCAGCAGCACGACACCGGGACAGGGAAACAATGAGCAGTTCTTC	CASSTTPGQGNNEQFF
TRBD1	.	TRBV6-6	TRBJ1-5	TGTGCCAGCAGTCAAGCCCGGGACAGCCCGAGGCCCCAGCATTTT	CASSQARDSPRPQHF
.	.	TRBV7-2	TRBJ2-1	TGTGCCAGCAGCTTAAATCGGGTACCCTCCTACAATGAGCAGTTCTTC	CASSLNRVPSYNEQFF
.	few	TRBV10-2	TRBJ2-5	TGCGCCAGCAGTTCCGGGGAGACCCAGTACTTC	CASSSGETQYF
TRBD1	.	TRBV11-2	TRBJ1-1	TGTGCCAGCTCCGGGAGGGGGCGAGCGAACACTGAAGCTTTCTTT	CASSGRGRANTEAFF
TRBD2	.	TRBV5-4	TRBJ2-7	TGTGCCAGCAGTCCAGCGGGAGGTAACTACGAGCAGTACTTC	CASSPAGGNYEQYF
.	.	TRBV5-6	TRBJ1-2	TGTGCCAGCAGTTGGCAGCGGGGCTACACCTTC	CASSWQRGYTF
.	.	TRBV7-2	TRBJ1-3	TGTGCCAGCAGCTCACACAGGGAGAGGGTAATCTCTGGAAACACCATATATTTT	CASSSHRERVISGNTIYF
.	once	TRBV14	TRBJ2-5	TGTGCCAGCAGCCAGGGGAAGCGGAGATTCCAAGAGACCCAGTACTTC	CASSQGKRRFQETQYF
.	few	TRBV5-6	TRBJ1-3	TGTGCCAGCAGCTTGGGGCAGGGTCCCGAAGACTCTGGAAACACCATATATTTT	CASSLGQGPEDSGNTIYF
TRBD1	.	TRBV4-3	TRBJ2-2	TGCGCCAGCAGGGAACAGGGGTCGTCCGGGGAGCTGTTTTTT	CASREQGSSGELFF
.	.	TRBV5-8	TRBJ1-6	TGTGCCAGCAGCGTAACAGACTATAATTCACCCCTCCACTTT	CASSVTDYNSPLHF
TRBD2	.	TRBV11-2	TRBJ2-2	TGTGCCAGCAGCTTTCCGACTAGCGGGGACCCGAACACCGGGGAGCTGTTTTTT	CASSFPTSGDPNTGELFF